This T cell receptor beta chain was profiled in a study of blood T cell repertoires in COVID-19. Overall study context: The United States, Italy and Spain supplied acute and convalescent COVID-19 samples. The cDNA or gDNA used as material had been derived from T cells, B-cell-depleted T cells, or PBMCs.

The length of the CDR3 is 13 residues. Germline loops: CDR1 SGHTA, CDR2 FQGNSA. Trimming shortened V by 5 bases and J by 4 bases, and 10 bases separated the two germline ends. In the source study's methods: Reference gene primer amplification in the assay estimated nucleated cell counts. The protocol was immunoSEQ multiplex PCR, while the TCRdb copy is restricted to in-frame clones and leaves out a portion. V and J calls plus clone size are reproduced from that table; the DNA served to infer D and trimming. The table has around 160,000 clones, approximately 88% seen once; the top ten hold about 3%. The receptor was isolated from a man in his fifties or sixties with acute or convalescent COVID-19. The chain links TRBV7-2 to TRBJ2-3; maybe TRBD2 (6 bases). What was sequenced was peripheral blood. Written as DNA, the CDR3 is TGTGCCAGCAGCCAGACTAGTCCAGATACGCAGTATTTT. Translating gives CASSQTSPDTQYF.